Listed here are 12 T cell receptor beta chains from one sample, sequenced in a study of cytomegalovirus exposure and HLA in healthy donors. In the PCR, 60 Vbeta and 13 Jbeta primers were used. Measured with immunoSEQ multiplex PCR; TCRdb has only the in-frame clones, and not every one. The table has 120,000 or so clones, 77% seen once. Sequencing was done on a sample of PBMCs. These receptors were obtained from a human donor in good health.

This clone was seen only a few times. The chain has TRBV28 and TRBJ1-2, with 7 bases that match TRBD1. Germline loops: CDR1 MDHEN, CDR2 SYDVKM. This CDR3 has 13 residues. With V trimmed by 6 bases and J by 8 bases, 9 bases remained unmatched. Written as DNA, the CDR3 is TGTGCCAGCAGGGCTGGGACAGCCAAGGGCTACACCTTC. Residues: CASRAGTAKGYTF.

The J gene is TRBJ2-7, the V gene TRBV28; 16 bases match TRBD2. Germline lookup yields CDR1 MDHEN and CDR2 SYDVKM. This CDR3 has 16 amino acids. Trimming removed 6 bases from V and 6 bases from J; junction bases left unmatched: 8. In nucleotides, the CDR3 is TGTGCCAGCAGCACGGGACTAGCGGGAGGGCTAGGCGAGCAGTACTTC. Its translation: CASSTGLAGGLGEQYF.

V usage is TRBV2 and J usage is TRBJ2-7, with 7 bases aligning to TRBD2. The CDR3 contains 13 residues. CDR1 and CDR2 (germline): SNHLY, FYNNEI. Trimming took 11 bases from V and 6 from J; bases not matched to a gene: 13. Written as DNA, the CDR3 is TGTGCCCTTCTGGCGGGAGAGTTTTCCGAGCAGTACTTC. Translating it yields CALLAGEFSEQYF.

On this clone: The sample holds other DNA sequences that translate to the same CDR3. The chain carries TRBV6-6 and TRBJ1-5; 10 bases align to TRBD1. The V gene's germline CDR1 is MNHNY and CDR2 SVGAGI (reference sequence). CDR3 length equals 15 residues. The junction had 3 bases not matched to a gene; V was cut back by 0 bases and J by 7 bases. CDR3 amino acids: CASSYSDRGYQPQHF. In DNA, the CDR3 is TGTGCCAGCAGTTACTCGGACAGGGGGTACCAGCCCCAGCATTTT.

This clone was counted a single time. CDR3 DNA sequence: TGCGCCAGCAGTCTAGGACAGGGGGCGAGCGAGCAGTACTTC. Its translation is CASSLGQGASEQYF. The rearrangement joins TRBV5-1 to TRBJ2-7; TRBD1 agrees at 11 bases. The V gene's germline CDR1 is SGHRS and CDR2 YFSETQ. The CDR3 consists of 14 residues. V lost 5 bases to trimming and J lost 6 bases; unmatched junction nucleotides: 7.

The rearrangement links TRBV25-1 to TRBJ1-2, with TRBD1 identical over 10 bases. With 6 bases clipped from V and 8 bases from J, the junction kept 6 bases outside the gene matches. CDR1 MGHDK and CDR2 SYGVNS come from the germline V gene. The CDR3 contains 13 residues. The CDR3 reads CASRTGGVKGYTF. The CDR3 nucleotides are TGTGCCAGCAGGACAGGGGGCGTTAAGGGCTACACCTTC.

This sequence joins TRBV7-3 and TRBJ2-7, with TRBD1 matching 7 bases. The CDR3 runs 13 residues. V lost 2 bases and J lost 2; bases outside the gene matches: 0. The V gene's germline CDR1 is SGHTA and CDR2 FQGTGA. The chain's CDR3 is CASSLDRAYEQYF. The CDR3 DNA follows: TGTGCCAGCAGCTTAGACAGGGCCTACGAGCAGTACTTC.

A note on this clone: The junction does not match germline at one end; this may be a read error. The rearrangement uses TRBV5-6 and TRBJ2-7; D might be TRBD1 (5 bases). This CDR3 is 14 amino acids long. Germline V gene data show CDR1 as SGHDT and CDR2 as YYEEEE. The CDR3 loop reads CASSFPNSQQVPNF. The CDR3 bases are TGTGCCAGCAGCTTCCCGAACAGCCAACAGGTCCCAAACTTC.

The chain carries TRBV15 and TRBJ1-5; D may be TRBD1 (6 bases). From germline, CDR1 is LNHNV and CDR2 YYDKDF (reference sequence). V was pared by 5 bases and J by 2 bases, with 16 bases between. This CDR3 has 16 residues. The CDR3 nucleotides are TGTGCCACCAGCGAAATGAGAAAGGGGGGCAATCAGCCCCAGCATTTT. Translating it yields CATSEMRKGGNQPQHF.

The chain couples TRBV9 to TRBJ2-1, with TRBD1 as a possible D gene (6 bases). The CDR3 covers 15 residues. Germline values: CDR1 SGDLS, CDR2 YYNGEE. V lost 3 bases, J lost 2 bases, and 12 bases lay in between. CDR3 protein: CASSAYRATYNEQFF. CDR3 nucleotides: TGTGCCAGCAGCGCCTACAGGGCCACCTACAATGAGCAGTTCTTC.

Comments on this clone: Other DNA sequences in the sample encode the same CDR3. This rearrangement joins TRBV19 to TRBJ1-5; D not certain. Germline V gene lookup returns CDR1 LNHDA and CDR2 SQIVND (reference sequence). This CDR3 comprises 15 residues. V lost 6 bases and J 7 bases, leaving 19 bases between the germline ends. CDR3 bases: TGTGCCAGTAGCCTCCCCAGGCAGGTCCGGCAGCCCCAGCATTTT. It encodes CASSLPRQVRQPQHF.

The V and J genes are TRBV4-1 and TRBJ2-3; TRBD1 might be the D (6 bases). CDR1 MGHRA and CDR2 YSYEKL come from the germline V gene. The length of the CDR3 is 15 residues. The V and J ends lost 4 bases and 5 bases respectively, with 16 bases between them. CDR3 loop: CASSPGDIGVDTQYF. Here the CDR3 DNA reads TGCGCCAGCAGCCCAGGGGACATCGGTGTAGATACGCAGTATTTT.